This TCR beta chain came from a study of T-cell memory formation after mild COVID-19. Across the whole study: TCR clustering was largely donor specific.

After removal of 4 bases from V and 0 bases from J, the junction contained 15 bases not matched to a gene. The CDR3 is 20 amino acids. Germline CDR1 reads SGHDN; CDR2 reads FVKESK. Study-wide points: Day 15 to 85 contracting clones showed balanced CD4/CD8; day 15 to 37 expanders favored CD4+. Those CD4+ clones that contracted were mainly in CM and EM (CD8+ ones in EMRA).

It was 5'RACE with constant-segment primers that produced the TCR alpha and TCR beta cDNA libraries, which carried sample barcodes and UMIs. TCRdb re-analysed the 5' RACE reads in MiXCR, keeping a single row per CDR3 protein. In the table there are tens of thousands of distinct CDR3 sequences, approximately 7.6% of which are singletons. The sample holds a few counts of this clonotype. Its antigen is not identified. This receptor was obtained from a man between 18 and 35 years old who had mild COVID-19 (a few samples of this study predate the infection). Cell type and time point are not known. The rearrangement joins TRBV14 to TRBJ2-1; 10 nucleotides match TRBD2. The sequenced sample was PBMCs or a T cell subset sorted from them (not recorded which). CDR3 region: CASSPRLGLAAFSSYNEQFF. The CDR3 nucleotides are TGTGCCAGCAGCCCTCGTCTCGGACTAGCGGCCTTTAGCTCCTACAATGAGCAGTTCTTC.